The T cell receptor beta chain described here comes from a study of blood T cell repertoires in COVID-19. Sequencing used immunoSEQ multiplex PCR; TCRdb keeps in-frame clones, though not all of them. The sample comprises about 130,000 clones, about 81% of which are singletons, and roughly 4% rests with the top ten. This sequence originates from a woman in her forties or fifties with acute or convalescent COVID-19. What was sequenced was peripheral blood.

The DNA of the CDR3 is TGTGCCAGCAGTTTAAAGGCGGGAGGGGGCAATGAGCAGTTCTTC. Its protein is CASSLKAGGGNEQFF. The rearrangement links TRBV27 to TRBJ2-1, with 9 bases identical to TRBD2. The CDR3 has 15 residues. V lost 2 bases, J lost 6 bases, and 5 bases stayed unmatched. Germline V lookup: CDR1 MNHEY, CDR2 SMNVEV (reference sequence).